This passage covers 18 T cell receptor beta chains from one sample sequenced in a study of cytomegalovirus exposure and HLA in healthy donors. Measured with immunoSEQ multiplex PCR; TCRdb has only the in-frame clones, and not every one. This sample has roughly 150,000 clones, with 90% to 95% found just once. Sequencing was carried out using PBMCs. These receptors all come from a man aged 18 to 30 in good health and CMV-seronegative.

This sequence joins TRBV9 and TRBJ2-1; 7 nucleotides match TRBD2. V gave up 7 bases and J gave up 7 bases; unmatched junction bases: 14. The length of the CDR3 is 15 residues. Germline CDR1 SGDLS, CDR2 YYNGEE. DNA of the CDR3: TGTGCCAGCGGGGAGCGGGGACGGACCGGGAATGAGCAGTTCTTC. This translates into CASGERGRTGNEQFF.

This CDR3 is CASSLGPWGVGNTEAFF. CDR3 sequence (DNA): TGTGCCAGCAGCCTGGGACCTTGGGGGGTGGGGAACACTGAAGCTTTCTTT. V is TRBV11-2 and J is TRBJ1-1; tentatively, D is TRBD1 (5 bases). Germline-derived CDR1 and CDR2 are SGHAT and FQNNGV. With 5 bases removed from V and 1 base from J, the gap between germline ends came to 20 bases. This CDR3 spans 17 amino acids.

The rearrangement links TRBV9 to TRBJ2-3; 7 bases map to TRBD2. CDR1 is SGDLS, CDR2 YYNGEE, per germline. Losses at the gene ends were 4 bases for V and 0 bases for J; bases not matched to a gene: 17. The CDR3 extends over 19 amino acids. The CDR3 DNA reads as TGTGCCAGCAGCACCAATCTGGGGGGGTCTGTTCCTAGCACAGATACGCAGTATTTT. This translates into CASSTNLGGSVPSTDTQYF.

The CDR3 sequence: CASSFIQGAGETQYF. The DNA for the CDR3 is TGTGCCAGCAGCTTCATCCAGGGGGCGGGAGAGACCCAGTACTTC. J is TRBJ2-5 and V is TRBV5-6, with TRBD1 matching over 8 bases. The germline gives CDR1 SGHDT, CDR2 YYEEEE. Trimming took 2 bases from V and 4 from J; bases not matched to a gene: 7. CDR3 length: 15 amino acids.

The chain couples TRBV11-2 to TRBJ2-1, with TRBD2 matching 12 bases. CDR1 is SGHAT, CDR2 FQNNGV, per germline. The CDR3 sequence is 15 residues long. V lost 5 bases, J lost 5 bases, and 4 bases stayed unmatched. CDR3 amino acids: CASSAGLAGHNEQFF. As DNA, the CDR3 is TGTGCCAGCAGCGCTGGACTAGCGGGGCACAATGAGCAGTTCTTC.

The chain links TRBV10-2 to TRBJ1-5; D may be TRBD1 (6 bases). The CDR3 contains 13 residues. CDR1 and CDR2 (germline): WSHSY, SAAADI. V shed 8 bases and J shed 4 bases, with 12 bases lying between them. The CDR3 protein is CASRGAGNQPQHF. The CDR3 coding sequence is TGCGCCAGCCGGGGGGCGGGTAATCAGCCCCAGCATTTT.

The CDR3 sequence: CASSLSRQGQGYTF. The CDR3 DNA reads TGTGCCAGCAGTTTATCGAGGCAGGGTCAGGGCTACACCTTC. This chain links TRBV27 with TRBJ1-2, with D tentatively TRBD1 (5 bases). Per germline, CDR1 MNHEY and CDR2 SMNVEV (reference sequence). The CDR3 has 14 residues. Trimming removed 0 bases from V and 8 bases from J, with 13 bases in between.

The chain carries TRBV6-6 and TRBJ1-1, with D perhaps matching TRBD1 (5 bases). Germline CDR1 and CDR2: MNHNY and SVGAGI (reference sequence). The V and J ends lost 3 bases and 6 bases respectively, with 17 bases between them. This CDR3 contains 15 residues. CDR3 sequence: CASSYLPGEVAEAFF. CDR3 bases: TGTGCCAGCAGTTATTTACCGGGGGAGGTGGCTGAAGCTTTCTTT.

The chain joins TRBV9 to TRBJ1-1; D ambiguous. The germline CDR1 and CDR2 sequences are SGDLS and YYNGEE. V lost 4 bases, J lost 0 bases, and 10 bases lay in between. This CDR3 has 14 amino acids. The CDR3 protein is CASSPSVLNTEAFF. CDR3 DNA: TGTGCCAGCAGCCCTTCTGTCTTGAACACTGAAGCTTTCTTT.

The chain uses TRBV11-1 and TRBJ1-1; tentatively, D is TRBD1 (6 bases). V was trimmed by 2 bases and J by 6 bases, leaving 16 bases between them. The CDR3 spans 15 residues. From germline, CDR1 is SGHAT and CDR2 FQDESV (reference sequence). The CDR3 DNA is TGTGCCAGCAGCTTAAGCCCGGACAGCCCCCCTGAAGCTTTCTTT. It yields the protein CASSLSPDSPPEAFF.

The V call is TRBV2, the J call TRBJ1-2; 10 positions agree with TRBD1. V was pared by 9 bases and J by 2 bases, with 3 bases of the junction left unmatched. The CDR3 length is 13 residues. In germline, CDR1 is SNHLY, CDR2 FYNNEI. The CDR3 bases are TGTGCCAGGGGGACAGGGGTGAACTATGGCTACACCTTC. Encoded protein: CARGTGVNYGYTF.

This clone is a singleton in its sample. The chain couples TRBV6-1 to TRBJ1-4, with TRBD1 matching 8 bases. The V gene end was trimmed by 0 bases and the J gene end by 5 bases; junction bases not matched to a gene: 2. Germline V lookup: CDR1 MNHNS, CDR2 SASEGT. This CDR3 region has 15 residues. The CDR3 reads CASSEARTGNEKLFF. CDR3 coding DNA: TGTGCCAGCAGTGAAGCAAGGACAGGGAATGAAAAACTGTTTTTT.

The genes are TRBV4-3 and TRBJ2-1, with D perhaps TRBD2 (5 bases). The CDR3 totals 20 residues. In germline, CDR1 is LGHNA, CDR2 YSLEER. Trimming stripped 0 bases from V and 7 bases from J, with 28 bases between. CDR3 sequence: CASSQEGLWAHGATGNEQFF. The CDR3 nucleotides read TGCGCCAGCAGCCAAGAGGGCTTGTGGGCCCACGGTGCTACGGGGAATGAGCAGTTCTTC.

The chain recombines TRBV10-3 with TRBJ2-7; tentative D call: TRBD2 (5 bases). Per germline, CDR1 ENHRY and CDR2 SYGVKD. The CDR3 has 13 residues. Trimming pared 8 bases from V and 0 bases from J, leaving 11 bases between. The CDR3 nucleotides read TGTGCCATCCGAAGCGGTAGCTCCTACGAGCAGTACGTC. Translation: CAIRSGSSYEQYV.

The rearrangement uses TRBV14 and TRBJ2-7; possible D gene TRBD1, 6 bases. With 5 bases removed from V and 3 bases from J, the gap between germline ends came to 20 bases. The germline V gene encodes CDR1 SGHDN and CDR2 FVKESK. The CDR3 runs to 16 residues. The CDR3 sequence is CASSELGRGRGYEQYF. DNA for the CDR3: TGTGCCAGCAGCGAGCTGGGAAGGGGCAGGGGCTACGAGCAGTACTTC.

This clone was seen once. The chain recombines TRBV11-3 with TRBJ2-5; 11 positions match TRBD1. Trimming cost V 5 bases and J 5 bases; bases outside gene matches: 7. CDR3 size: 15 residues. Germline V lookup: CDR1 SGHNT, CDR2 YENEEA. CDR3 DNA sequence: TGTGCCAGCAGCCTGCGGACAGGGGGCGGGGAGACCCAGTACTTC. Its protein is CASSLRTGGGETQYF.

This chain connects TRBV2 to TRBJ2-3, with TRBD2 matching 8 bases. Germline V lookup: CDR1 SNHLY, CDR2 FYNNEI. V trimming: 8 bases; J trimming: 5 bases; junction bases outside the gene matches: 3. The CDR3 totals 12 residues. CDR3 region: CASLTSGDTQYF. CDR3 DNA sequence: TGTGCCAGCCTAACTAGCGGAGATACGCAGTATTTT.

The chain employs TRBV25-1 and TRBJ2-1, with 9 bases identical to TRBD1. V lost 2 bases and J lost 8; bases outside the gene matches: 13. This CDR3 region has 17 residues. The germline CDR1 and CDR2 sequences are MGHDK and SYGVNS. The CDR3 is CASSEPRTGEWMDEQFF. DNA of the CDR3: TGTGCCAGCAGTGAACCCAGGACAGGGGAGTGGATGGATGAGCAGTTCTTC. The full variable domain, with the rest looked up from reference TRBV25-1 and TRBJ2-1, is EADIYQTPRYLVIGTGKKITLECSQTMGHDKMYWYQQDPGMELHLIHYSYGVNSTEKGDLSSESTVSRIRTEHFPLTLESARPSHTSQYLCASSEPRTGEWMDEQFFGPGTRLTVL.